This paragraph reports one TCR beta chain. No antigen is known for it. The data are from a study of shared clonotypes between healthy human individuals. Overall study results and limits: Estimated clonotype richness was generally higher in naive than memory subsets.

This CDR3 spans 13 amino acids. The V end was cut by 5 bases, the J end by 8 bases, with 15 bases between. The germline CDR1 and CDR2 sequences are SGHTA and FQGNSA. Sequencing used immunoSEQ multiplex PCR; TCRdb keeps in-frame clones, though not all of them. The top ten hold roughly 0.35% of the sample, which has 1,500,000 or so clones, 98% to 99% seen once. There were no recent acute infections or vaccinations among the donors, who were healthy HIV-negative adults. The chain employs TRBV7-2 and TRBJ1-2, with D unclear. The sample taken for sequencing was naive CD4+ T cells sorted from blood. Documented subset: CD45RA+ positively selected. The origin of this receptor is a man younger than 45 in good health. CDR3 sequence reads: CASSPFPGGGYTF. CDR3 coding DNA: TGTGCCAGCAGCCCCTTCCCAGGAGGAGGCTACACCTTC.